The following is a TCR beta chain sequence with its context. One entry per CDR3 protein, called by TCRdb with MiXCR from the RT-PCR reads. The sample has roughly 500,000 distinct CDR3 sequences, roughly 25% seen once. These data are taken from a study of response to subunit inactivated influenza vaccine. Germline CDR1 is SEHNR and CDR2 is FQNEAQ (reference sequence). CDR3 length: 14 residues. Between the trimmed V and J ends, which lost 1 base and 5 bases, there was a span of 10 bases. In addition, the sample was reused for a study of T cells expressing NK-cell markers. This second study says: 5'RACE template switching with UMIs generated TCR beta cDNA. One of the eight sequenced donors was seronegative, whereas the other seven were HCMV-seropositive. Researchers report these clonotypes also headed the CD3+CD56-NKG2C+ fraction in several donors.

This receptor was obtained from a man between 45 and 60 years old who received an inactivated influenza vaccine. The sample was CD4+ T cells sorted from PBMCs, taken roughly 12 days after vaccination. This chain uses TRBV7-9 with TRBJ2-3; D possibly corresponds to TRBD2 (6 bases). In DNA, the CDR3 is TGTGCCAGCAGCTTAGGCGGGACGGGAGATACGCAGTATTTT. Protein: CASSLGGTGDTQYF.